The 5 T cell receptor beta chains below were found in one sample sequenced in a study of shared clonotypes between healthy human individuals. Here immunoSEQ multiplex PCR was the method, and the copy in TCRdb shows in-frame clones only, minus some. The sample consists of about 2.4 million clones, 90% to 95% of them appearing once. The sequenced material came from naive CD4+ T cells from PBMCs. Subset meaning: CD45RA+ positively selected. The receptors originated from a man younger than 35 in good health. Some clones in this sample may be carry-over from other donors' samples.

The CDR3 here is CATSRDITSGSNEQFF. Written as DNA, the CDR3 is TGTGCCACCAGCAGAGATATAACTAGCGGGAGTAATGAGCAGTTCTTC. The rearrangement links TRBV15 to TRBJ2-1; TRBD2 matches 11 bases. The CDR3 has 16 residues. V was clipped by 0 bases and J by 7 bases; unmatched bases: 5. Germline CDR1 is LNHNV and CDR2 is YYDKDF (reference sequence).

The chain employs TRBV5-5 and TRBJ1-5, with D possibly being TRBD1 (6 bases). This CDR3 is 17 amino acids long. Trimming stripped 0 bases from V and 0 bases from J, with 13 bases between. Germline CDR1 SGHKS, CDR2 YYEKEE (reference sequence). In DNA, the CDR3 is TGTGCCAGCAGCTTGGGGCAGGGGATTCTTAGCAATCAGCCCCAGCATTTT. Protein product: CASSLGQGILSNQPQHF.

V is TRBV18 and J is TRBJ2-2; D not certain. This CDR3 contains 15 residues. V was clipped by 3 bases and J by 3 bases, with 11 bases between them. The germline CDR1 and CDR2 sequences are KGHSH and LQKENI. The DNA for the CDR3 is TGTGCCAGCTCACCGAGCATGAGGTACACCGGGGAGCTGTTTTTT. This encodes CASSPSMRYTGELFF. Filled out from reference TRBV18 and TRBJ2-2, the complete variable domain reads NAGVMQNPRHLVRRRGQEARLRCSPMKGHSHVYWYRQLPEEGLKFMVYLQKENIIDESGMPKERFSAEFPKEGPSILRIQQVVRGDSAAYFCASSPSMRYTGELFFGEGSRLTVL.

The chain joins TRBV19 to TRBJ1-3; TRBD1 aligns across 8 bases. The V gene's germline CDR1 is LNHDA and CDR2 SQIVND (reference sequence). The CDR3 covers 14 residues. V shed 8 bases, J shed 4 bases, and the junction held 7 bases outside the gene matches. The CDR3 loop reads CASRGQGTGNTIYF. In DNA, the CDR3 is TGTGCCAGTCGAGGACAGGGAACCGGAAACACCATATATTTT.

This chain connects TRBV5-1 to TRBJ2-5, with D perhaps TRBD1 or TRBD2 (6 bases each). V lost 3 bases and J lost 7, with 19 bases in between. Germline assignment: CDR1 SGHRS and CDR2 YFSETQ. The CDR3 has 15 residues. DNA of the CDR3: TGCGCCAGCAGCTCGGACCGTGGGCCGGGGGCGACCCAGTACTTC. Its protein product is CASSSDRGPGATQYF. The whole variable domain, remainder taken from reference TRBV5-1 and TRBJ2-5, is KAGVTQTPRYLIKTRGQQVTLSCSPISGHRSVSWYQQTPGQGLQFLFEYFSETQRNKGNFPGRFSGRQFSNSRSEMNVSTLELGDSALYLCASSSDRGPGATQYFGPGTRLLVL.